This is a list of T cell receptor beta chains from one sample in a study of T cell responses to AZD1222 COVID-19 vaccine. Assay: immunoSEQ multiplex PCR; the TCRdb copy retains only in-frame clones and omits some. The sample lists some 140,000 clones; roughly nine tenths were seen once. This specimen was peripheral blood, taken on day 0 of MenACWY control vaccination. The receptors derive from an adult in good health. Each CDR3 is given with its conserved first and last residue. D genes are given only for firm matches. Only some rows state a clone size, as once, few, many or a class for expanded clones.

DNA | CDR3 | J | D | V | size
TGTGCCAGCAGCCTACCGGGACAGACTCTCTCTGGGGCCAACGTCCTGACTTTC | CASSLPGQTLSGANVLTF | TRBJ2-6 | TRBD1 | TRBV5-4 | NA
TGCGCCAGCAGCCAAGAAGTTGGGACAGCCTATGGCTACACCTTC | CASSQEVGTAYGYTF | TRBJ1-2 | TRBD1 | TRBV4-3 | NA
TGCGCCAGCAGCTTTGGGCAGGGGGGCACTGAAGCTTTCTTT | CASSFGQGGTEAFF | TRBJ1-1 | TRBD1 | TRBV5-1 | NA
TGTGCCAGCAGCCGTACACTAATAGCGGCGAGGAACAATGAGCAGTTCTTC | CASSRTLIAARNNEQFF | TRBJ2-1 | NA | TRBV7-2 | few
TGTGCCAGCAGCACGGGACAGGGGAACACTGAAGCTTTCTTT | CASSTGQGNTEAFF | TRBJ1-1 | TRBD1 | TRBV6-2/TRBV6-3 | NA
TGTGCCTGGTCCTATTACAGGGCGACTGAAGCTTTCTTT | CAWSYYRATEAFF | TRBJ1-1 | NA | TRBV30 | NA
TGCGCCAGCAGTGAGTCGCGGACTTCGAGGTTGAAGAACACCGGGGAGCTGTTTTTT | CASSESRTSRLKNTGELFF | TRBJ2-2 | NA | TRBV10-2 | NA
TGTGCCAGCAGCCAAGTGCTGGGGGACACCGGGGAGCTGTTTTTT | CASSQVLGDTGELFF | TRBJ2-2 | NA | TRBV4-2 | NA
TGTGCCTGGGGCTACAGTGATTACAATGAGCAGTTCTTC | CAWGYSDYNEQFF | TRBJ2-1 | NA | TRBV30 | NA
TGCGCCAGCAGCTCCTCGACAGGGAACACCGGGGAGCTGTTTTTT | CASSSSTGNTGELFF | TRBJ2-2 | NA | TRBV5-1 | NA
TGTGCCAGCAGCAGGGGACAGCCTCGCTCTGGAAACACCATATATTTT | CASSRGQPRSGNTIYF | TRBJ1-3 | TRBD1 | TRBV5-5 | NA
TGTGCCAGCAGCTTAAATGGGGGGAACACCGGGGAGCTGTTTTTT | CASSLNGGNTGELFF | TRBJ2-2 | NA | TRBV7-6 | NA
TGTGCCAGCAGCTTAGGGGGGGCTCGGAATTCACCCCTCCACTTT | CASSLGGARNSPLHF | TRBJ1-6 | NA | TRBV7-9 | NA
TGTGCCAGCTCACGGGACAGGGGATTCTATGGCTACACCTTC | CASSRDRGFYGYTF | TRBJ1-2 | TRBD1 | TRBV18 | NA
TGCGCCAGCAGCATGACTAGCGGGGGCACAGATACGCAGTATTTT | CASSMTSGGTDTQYF | TRBJ2-3 | TRBD2 | TRBV5-1 | NA
TGTGCCAGCAGCGCCTGGACAGGGAGGAACACCGGGGAGCTGTTTTTT | CASSAWTGRNTGELFF | TRBJ2-2 | TRBD1 | TRBV11-3 | NA
TGCGCCAGCAGCTTCCAGGGAGAAGACTCTGGAAACACCATATATTTT | CASSFQGEDSGNTIYF | TRBJ1-3 | NA | TRBV5-1 | NA
TGTGCCAGCAGCGCGGGGAAGTCTGGAAACACCATATATTTT | CASSAGKSGNTIYF | TRBJ1-3 | NA | TRBV9 | NA
TGTGCCAGCAGCTTGACGGAACAGGTTTTGGATACGCAGTATTTT | CASSLTEQVLDTQYF | TRBJ2-3 | NA | TRBV5-4 | NA
TGTGCCAGCAGTTTAGGACAGGGGACCAAGTACTTC | CASSLGQGTKYF | TRBJ2-5 | TRBD1 | TRBV28 | NA
TGTGCCAGCTACAACCCCCGGAATGAGCAGTTCTTC | CASYNPRNEQFF | TRBJ2-1 | NA | TRBV21-1 | NA
TGTGCCAGCAGCCAAGATCCGCGGGGGGACTACAATGAGCAGTTCTTC | CASSQDPRGDYNEQFF | TRBJ2-1 | TRBD2 | TRBV4-2 | NA
TGTGCCAGCAGCTTGGCTAGGGAGATTGGCTACACCTTC | CASSLAREIGYTF | TRBJ1-2 | NA | TRBV5-4 | NA
TGCGCCAGCAGCCCAATATGGACAGGGTCGAAAAACATTCAGTACTTC | CASSPIWTGSKNIQYF | TRBJ2-4 | TRBD1 | TRBV4-1 | NA
TGTGCCAGCAGTTGGACCGCAAGGGCCGTTACGCAGTATTTT | CASSWTARAVTQYF | TRBJ2-3 | NA | TRBV6-6 | NA
TGTGCCAGCAGCTTAGGCAGGAGACAGGGTCATTCACCCCTCCACTTT | CASSLGRRQGHSPLHF | TRBJ1-6 | TRBD1 | TRBV13 | NA
TGTGCCAGCAGCTTAGACGTAGGTGGGGAGCTGTTTTTT | CASSLDVGGELFF | TRBJ2-2 | NA | TRBV11-3 | NA
TGTGCCAGCAGCTTATACGCAGGGGTAAAACTGTTTTTT | CASSLYAGVKLFF | TRBJ1-4 | NA | TRBV11-2 | NA
TGTGCCAGCAGCTTAGCGCTTCTCAGGAACTCTGGAAACACCATATATTTT | CASSLALLRNSGNTIYF | TRBJ1-3 | NA | TRBV7-8 | NA
TGTGCCAGCAGCGTACGCCCGGGCTTGGGAAACACCATATATTTT | CASSVRPGLGNTIYF | TRBJ1-3 | NA | TRBV9 | few
TGTGCCTGGAATAGGGAAAGGACGGAGACCCAGTACTTC | CAWNRERTETQYF | TRBJ2-5 | NA | TRBV30 | NA
TGTGCCAGCAGGACAGGGCTGCCTGGAAACACCATATATTTT | CASRTGLPGNTIYF | TRBJ1-3 | TRBD1 | TRBV6-5 | once
TGTGCCAGTACCCGACCATTGAACACTGAAGCTTTCTTT | CASTRPLNTEAFF | TRBJ1-1 | NA | TRBV19 | NA
TGTGCCAGCAGCTTAGAGGCAGGGGTCTCACCCCTCCACTTT | CASSLEAGVSPLHF | TRBJ1-6 | NA | TRBV7-9 | few
TGTGCCAGCAGCCGGGTCAGGGGGACTAGGTCGAGTGAGCAGTTCTTC | CASSRVRGTRSSEQFF | TRBJ2-1 | NA | TRBV7-2 | NA
TGTGCCAGTAGCCCATTCGGACAGGGGGCTCCTGGGGCCAACGTCCTGACTTTC | CASSPFGQGAPGANVLTF | TRBJ2-6 | TRBD1 | TRBV19 | NA
TGTGCCAGCAGCCTCCTTGGGGCCTACGAGCAGTACTTC | CASSLLGAYEQYF | TRBJ2-7 | NA | TRBV7-8 | NA
TGTGCCAGCAGCTTAGAGTGGACGGGAGAGTACGAGCAGTACTTC | CASSLEWTGEYEQYF | TRBJ2-7 | NA | TRBV7-2 | NA
TGTGCCAGCAGTCCCCTAACTAGGCGTACGCAGTATTTT | CASSPLTRRTQYF | TRBJ2-3 | NA | TRBV27 | NA
TGTGCCAGTAGTACCGCTAGCGGCTCCTACAATGAGCAGTTCTTC | CASSTASGSYNEQFF | TRBJ2-1 | TRBD2 | TRBV19 | NA
TGTGCCCACGATAAAGGGGGCCGGTACACTGAAGCTTTCTTT | CAHDKGGRYTEAFF | TRBJ1-1 | TRBD1 | TRBV25-1 | NA
TGTGCCAGCAGTGCCACAGGGGCTCGAGGCGGCTACACCTTC | CASSATGARGGYTF | TRBJ1-2 | TRBD1 | TRBV25-1 | NA
TGTGCCAGCAGCATTAGGACAGGGCCCCAGAATTCACCCCTCCACTTT | CASSIRTGPQNSPLHF | TRBJ1-6 | TRBD1 | TRBV7-8 | NA
TGTGCCACCAGTGCGGGACAGAAAAACTATGGCTACACCTTC | CATSAGQKNYGYTF | TRBJ1-2 | TRBD1 | TRBV24-1 | NA
TGCGCCAGCAGTTTGCTAGCGGGAGTACGGGAGCAGTACTTC | CASSLLAGVREQYF | TRBJ2-7 | TRBD2 | TRBV10-2 | NA
TGTGCCTGGAATCCCACAACGAACACTGAAGCTTTCTTT | CAWNPTTNTEAFF | TRBJ1-1 | NA | TRBV30 | NA
TGTGCCAGTACCCCAGGGCCAGCTAACTATGGCTACACCTTC | CASTPGPANYGYTF | TRBJ1-2 | NA | TRBV19 | once
TGTGCCAGCAGCTTACGGGCGGTTGCGAACACCGGGGAGCTGTTTTTT | CASSLRAVANTGELFF | TRBJ2-2 | NA | TRBV11-1 | NA
TGTGCCAGCAGCTTTCGGACAGGGTTGAGGACTGAAGCTTTCTTT | CASSFRTGLRTEAFF | TRBJ1-1 | TRBD1 | TRBV5-6 | NA
TGTGCCAGCAGTCCCCACTCAACTCGGACAGGGGCGGACACTGAAGCTTTCTTT | CASSPHSTRTGADTEAFF | TRBJ1-1 | TRBD1 | TRBV2 | NA
TGTGCCAGCAGCCGCGCGACAGGGGCTGGTCAGCCCCAGCATTTT | CASSRATGAGQPQHF | TRBJ1-5 | TRBD1 | TRBV6-5 | NA